These T cell receptor beta chains were read from a single sample in a study of cytomegalovirus exposure and HLA in healthy donors. The method was immunoSEQ multiplex PCR; TCRdb's version includes in-frame clones alone and lacks a portion of them. The sample records about 200,000 clones, around four fifths being singletons. The sample consisted of PBMCs. Source of these receptors: a woman aged 35 to 49 in good health and CMV-seronegative. CDR3s include the opening cysteine and the closing phenylalanine or tryptophan. D genes are given only for firm matches. Part of the rows lack a size; the others show once, few, many or a class for expanded clones.

j_gene | v_gene | abundance | d_gene | CDR3nt | CDR3aa
TRBJ2-1 | TRBV25-1 | NA | TRBD1 | TGTGCCAGCAGTAGTTCCGGGACAGGGGGTTTCGATGAGCAGTTCTTC | CASSSSGTGGFDEQFF
TRBJ1-2 | TRBV5-8 | NA | TRBD1 | TGTGCCAGCAGCCCCCACAGGGGTGGCTACACCTTC | CASSPHRGGYTF
TRBJ2-5 | TRBV5-4 | NA | NA | TGTGCCAGCAGCTTAGGAGGGCTCCAAGAGACCCAGTACTTC | CASSLGGLQETQYF
TRBJ1-4 | TRBV5-1 | NA | TRBD1 | TGCGCCAGCAGCGACGGACAGGGAGTAATGATGGGAAAACTGTTTTTT | CASSDGQGVMMGKLFF
TRBJ2-2 | TRBV7-6 | NA | NA | TGTGCCAGCAGCCCCCTGGAGACCGGGGAGCTGTTTTTT | CASSPLETGELFF
TRBJ1-1 | TRBV9 | once | NA | TGTGCCAGCAGCGCCTCGCCGAGCACTGAAGCTTTCTTT | CASSASPSTEAFF
TRBJ1-4 | TRBV7-9 | NA | NA | TGTGCCAGCAGCTTAGCGGGGGGAATAGCAACTAATGAAAAACTGTTTTTT | CASSLAGGIATNEKLFF
TRBJ1-3 | TRBV5-1 | NA | TRBD1 | TGCGCCAGCAGCCACGACAGGGAGGGAAACACCATATATTTT | CASSHDREGNTIYF
TRBJ2-2 | TRBV5-1 | NA | NA | TGCGCCAGCAGCTTCAGGGCCTACCCTTCCGGGCCCACCGGGGAGCTGTTTTTT | CASSFRAYPSGPTGELFF
TRBJ2-2 | TRBV5-1 | NA | NA | TGCGCCAGCAGCTTGGCTAGGATCGGCACCGGGGAGCTGTTTTTT | CASSLARIGTGELFF
TRBJ2-1 | TRBV5-1 | NA | TRBD2 | TGCGCCAGCAGCCCGAGACTAGCGATCGAGGTCTACAATGAGCAGTTCTTC | CASSPRLAIEVYNEQFF
TRBJ2-5 | TRBV7-3 | NA | TRBD1 | TGTGCCAGCAGCCCCTCCGGAGGACAGGGGGAGACCCAGTACTTC | CASSPSGGQGETQYF
TRBJ2-7 | TRBV14 | NA | NA | TGTGCCAGCAGCCAAGATGTCCTGTACGAGCAGTACTTC | CASSQDVLYEQYF
TRBJ2-7 | TRBV27 | NA | NA | TGTGCCAGCAGTTTTTCGGTGAGAGGGGGGGACTACATTTGGATCTACGAGCAGTACTTC | CASSFSVRGGDYIWIYEQYF
TRBJ1-4 | TRBV7-9 | NA | NA | TGTGCCAGCAGCTACCCTTCTACAACTAATGAAAAACTGTTTTTT | CASSYPSTTNEKLFF
TRBJ2-1 | TRBV7-2 | NA | NA | TGTGCCAGCAGCCACGATCTAAATGAGCAGTTCTTC | CASSHDLNEQFF
TRBJ2-7 | TRBV4-1 | NA | TRBD2 | TGCGCCAGCAGCCAAGGATTGGCGGGAGATCTCGACGAGCAGTACTTC | CASSQGLAGDLDEQYF
TRBJ2-5 | TRBV29-1 | once | NA | TGCAGCGTTGGTCAGGGTGTCGAAGAGACCCAGTACTTC | CSVGQGVEETQYF
TRBJ2-3 | TRBV7-8 | NA | TRBD2 | TGTGCCAGCAGCTTAGTCGCGGGAGTACCAGATACGCAGTATTTT | CASSLVAGVPDTQYF
TRBJ2-3 | TRBV5-8 | NA | NA | TGTGCCAGCAGCTTGATTGTTCAGGGCGGGAAAGATACGCAGTATTTT | CASSLIVQGGKDTQYF
TRBJ1-5 | TRBV5-4 | NA | NA | TGTGCCAGCAGCACGGTTCCCAATCAGCCCCAGCATTTT | CASSTVPNQPQHF
TRBJ1-4 | TRBV28 | few | TRBD1 | TGTGCCAGCAGTTCCGCTGGGACAGTTAATGAAAAACTGTTTTTT | CASSSAGTVNEKLFF
TRBJ2-2 | TRBV5-1 | NA | NA | TGCGCCAGCAGCGGGGCGTCGAACACCGGGGAGCTGTTTTTT | CASSGASNTGELFF
TRBJ1-1 | TRBV29-1 | NA | TRBD1 | TGCAGCGTTGTTACCCGGACAGGGGTACCTAACACTGAAGCTTTCTTT | CSVVTRTGVPNTEAFF
TRBJ2-1 | TRBV19 | few | NA | TGTGCCAGTGGAATCAGGGTGGCCGATGAGCAGTTCTTC | CASGIRVADEQFF
TRBJ2-3 | TRBV7-3 | NA | TRBD2 | TGTGCCAGCAGCTCGATAGCGGGATCAAAGGATACGCAGTATTTT | CASSSIAGSKDTQYF
TRBJ1-1 | TRBV10-1 | NA | NA | TGCGCCAGCAGTGAGACAGGGAAGCCAAACACTGAAGCTTTCTTT | CASSETGKPNTEAFF
TRBJ2-3 | TRBV5-1 | NA | NA | TGCGCCAGCAGCTTGGTGGCAGGGAGCACAGATACGCAGTATTTT | CASSLVAGSTDTQYF
TRBJ1-1 | TRBV28 | NA | TRBD1 | TGTGCCAGCAGTTTATCAACAGGGGCTTACACTGAAGCTTTCTTT | CASSLSTGAYTEAFF
TRBJ2-1 | TRBV2 | NA | TRBD2 | TGTGCCAGCACGACTAGCGGGAGTCGGGGGCAGTTCTTC | CASTTSGSRGQFF
TRBJ1-1 | TRBV18 | NA | TRBD1 | TGTGCCAGCTCACGACAGGGGGCGAACACTGAAGCTTTCTTT | CASSRQGANTEAFF
TRBJ1-2 | TRBV7-9 | NA | NA | TGTGCCAGCAGTCCCCCGGGGGGGTTGGCCTATGGCTACACCTTC | CASSPPGGLAYGYTF
TRBJ1-1 | TRBV12-5 | few | TRBD1 | TGTGCTAGTGGTTTGGGACAGGGGAAGGCTTTCTTT | CASGLGQGKAFF
TRBJ2-7 | TRBV5-1 | NA | NA | TGCGCCAGCAGCTTGGCAATTGGCCTCTACGAGCAGTACTTC | CASSLAIGLYEQYF
TRBJ2-5 | TRBV9 | NA | TRBD2 | TGTGCCAGCAGCGACCGGACTAGCGGGTCGGAAGAGACCCAGTACTTC | CASSDRTSGSEETQYF
TRBJ2-7 | TRBV30 | NA | NA | TGTGCCTGGAGCGTCGGGTCCTACGAGCAGTACTTC | CAWSVGSYEQYF
TRBJ1-2 | TRBV21-1 | NA | NA | TGTGCCAGCAGCATTGAACAGGATGGCTACACCTTC | CASSIEQDGYTF
TRBJ1-2 | TRBV27 | NA | NA | TGTGCCAGCACCAGAGGCGGCCAGCACTATGGCTACACCTTC | CASTRGGQHYGYTF
TRBJ2-1 | TRBV7-2 | once | TRBD2 | TGTGCCAGCAGCTTAGCGCTGGCTAGCGGCTCCTACAATGAGCAGTTCTTC | CASSLALASGSYNEQFF
TRBJ1-4 | TRBV19 | NA | TRBD1 | TGTGCCAGTAGGACCCGGGACAGCCGAGGTCGGGAAAAACTGTTTTTT | CASRTRDSRGREKLFF
TRBJ2-1 | TRBV5-4 | NA | TRBD1 | TGTGCCAGCAGCTTACCGGGACAGCGAGACAATGAGCAGTTCTTC | CASSLPGQRDNEQFF
TRBJ2-7 | TRBV5-1 | NA | TRBD1 | TGCGCCAGCAGCTCGGACAGGGGGCGCGAGCAGTACTTC | CASSSDRGREQYF
TRBJ2-1 | TRBV9 | NA | NA | TGTGCCAGCAGCGTAGTCGGGAGCTTCTACAATGAGCAGTTCTTC | CASSVVGSFYNEQFF
TRBJ2-5 | TRBV2 | NA | TRBD1 | TGTGCCAGCAGTGACGGGACAGGGCAACAAGAGACCCAGTACTTC | CASSDGTGQQETQYF
TRBJ2-7 | TRBV9 | NA | TRBD2 | TGTGCCAGCACCAGCGGGAGCCCTCCCTACGAGCAGTACTTC | CASTSGSPPYEQYF
TRBJ2-5 | TRBV13 | NA | TRBD2 | TGTGCCAGCAGTGGGGATACCGGGACTAGAGGGGAGACCCAGTACTTC | CASSGDTGTRGETQYF
TRBJ2-2 | TRBV5-1 | NA | TRBD2 | TGCGCCAGCAGCCCGGAGCCTAGCGGCCTTTACACCGGGGAGCTGTTTTTT | CASSPEPSGLYTGELFF
TRBJ2-2 | TRBV6-5 | NA | NA | TGTGCCACCTCCCCTGAGCGGCGTAACACCGGGGAGCTGTTTTTT | CATSPERRNTGELFF